This passage covers 20 T cell receptor beta chains from one sample sequenced in a study of control samples from healthy donors and cancer patients. The data were produced by immunoSEQ multiplex PCR, yet TCRdb's version contains in-frame clones alone and is incomplete. The sample lists 75,000 to 95,000 clones, 88% seen once, with under 7.5% in the top ten. Sequencing used blood. The receptors were sampled from a woman in her forties or fifties in good health.

This chain's CDR3 is CASSPRGDNEQFF. The CDR3, as DNA: TGCGCCAGCAGTCCCCGGGGTGACAATGAGCAGTTCTTC. This rearrangement joins TRBV5-1 to TRBJ2-1, with TRBD2 as a possible D gene (5 bases). Germline CDR1 and CDR2: SGHRS and YFSETQ. This CDR3 region has 13 residues. V was cut by 5 bases and J by 5 bases, with 11 bases left in between.

The chain combines TRBV29-1 with TRBJ1-1; D unresolved. This CDR3 contains 10 residues. Germline V lookup: CDR1 SQVTM, CDR2 ANQGSEA. Trimming took 6 bases from V and 6 from J, leaving 8 bases between them. The chain's CDR3 is CSVYISEAFF. As DNA, the CDR3 is TGCAGCGTCTACATCTCTGAAGCTTTCTTT.

The J gene is TRBJ2-3, the V gene TRBV6-5; 8 nucleotides line up with TRBD1. This CDR3 contains 15 residues. Germline V gene data show CDR1 as MNHEY and CDR2 as SVGAGI. The V segment lost 6 bases and the J segment 0 bases; nucleotides outside the gene matches: 5. The CDR3 loop is CASSQTGASTDTQYF. Written as DNA, the CDR3 is TGTGCCAGCAGCCAGACAGGGGCCAGCACAGATACGCAGTATTTT.

This chain links TRBV2 with TRBJ2-1; 9 bases are a match to TRBD2. Germline V CDR1 and CDR2: SNHLY, FYNNEI. V was pared by 5 bases and J by 2 bases, with 7 bases of the junction left unmatched. The CDR3 runs to 16 residues. CDR3 sequence (DNA): TGTGCCAGCAGTTGGCACGGCGGGGGGGCCTACAATGAGCAGTTCTTC. Its protein is CASSWHGGGAYNEQFF.

This chain's CDR3 is CACIRKNTEAFF. The CDR3 coding sequence is TGTGCCTGTATCAGGAAGAACACTGAAGCTTTCTTT. V usage is TRBV30 and J usage is TRBJ1-1; no clear D gene. Germline CDR1 reads GTSNPN; CDR2 reads SVGIG (reference sequence). The V and J ends lost 6 bases and 1 base respectively, with 9 bases between them. CDR3 size: 12 residues.

The V and J genes are TRBV9 and TRBJ1-1; 10 bases are shared with TRBD1. The germline V gene has CDR1 SGDLS and CDR2 YYNGEE. This CDR3 comprises 15 residues. Unmatched junction bases numbered 8, after V lost 4 bases and J lost 5 bases. The CDR3 reads CASSTGTGAGTEAFF. In DNA, the CDR3 is TGTGCCAGCAGCACCGGGACAGGGGCCGGGACTGAAGCTTTCTTT.

This chain uses TRBV27 with TRBJ1-2; 7 positions agree with TRBD1. Germline V gene lookup returns CDR1 MNHEY and CDR2 SMNVEV (reference sequence). Trimming cost V 5 bases and J 8 bases; bases outside gene matches: 8. The CDR3 totals 13 residues. The CDR3 loop reads CASSPRGQWGYTF. CDR3 sequence (DNA): TGTGCCAGCAGTCCAAGGGGGCAGTGGGGCTACACCTTC.

The V gene is TRBV6-5, the J gene TRBJ2-2, with 7 positions matching TRBD1. Germline V gene data show CDR1 as MNHEY and CDR2 as SVGAGI. The V and J ends lost 1 base and 0 bases, in that order; junction bases with no gene match: 2. The CDR3 loop spans 16 amino acids. Here the CDR3 DNA reads TGTGCCAGCAGTTACTATGGGACAGCGAACACCGGGGAGCTGTTTTTT. It is translated as CASSYYGTANTGELFF.

The V gene is TRBV9, the J gene TRBJ2-1; TRBD1 matches at 8 bases. After removal of 4 bases from V and 5 bases from J, the junction contained 8 bases not matched to a gene. The CDR3 consists of 15 residues. CDR1 and CDR2 (germline): SGDLS, YYNGEE. The CDR3 region has the DNA TGTGCCAGCAGCCTCCTACAGGGGGGTCACAATGAGCAGTTCTTC. Translated, it gives CASSLLQGGHNEQFF.

This sequence joins TRBV25-1 and TRBJ2-2; tentatively, D is TRBD1 (8 bases). CDR3 length equals 17 residues. Germline V gene lookup returns CDR1 MGHDK and CDR2 SYGVNS. Deletions cut 4 bases from V and 4 bases from J, with 19 bases between. CDR3 sequence (DNA): TGTGCCAGCAGTGCCCGCTCGACAGGGGAGGGCACCGGGGAGCTGTTTTTT. This sequence encodes CASSARSTGEGTGELFF.

The chain recombines TRBV6-1 with TRBJ1-4, with 7 positions matching TRBD1. The V and J ends lost 2 bases and 8 bases, in that order; junction bases with no gene match: 5. CDR1 is MNHNS, CDR2 SASEGT, per germline. This CDR3 comprises 14 residues. The CDR3 region is CASSEYEGAEKLFF. In DNA form, the CDR3 reads TGTGCCAGCAGTGAATATGAGGGGGCCGAAAAACTGTTTTTT.

The chain combines TRBV5-4 with TRBJ1-3; the match to TRBD1 covers 10 bases. This CDR3 has 16 residues. Germline V CDR1 and CDR2: SGHNT, YYREEE (reference sequence). The trim removed 5 bases at V and 3 bases at J, leaving 8 bases unmatched. The CDR3 DNA reads TGTGCCAGCAGGGACGCGACAGGGGGCTTTGGAAACACCATATATTTT. It specifies CASRDATGGFGNTIYF.

The chain is built from TRBV12-5 and TRBJ1-1; D not resolved. The CDR3 spans 12 residues. The germline V gene encodes CDR1 LGHNT and CDR2 FRNRAP. V lost 3 bases and J 1 base, leaving 3 bases between the germline ends. The CDR3 nucleotides read TGTGCTAGTGGTTTCGAGAACACTGAAGCTTTCTTT. As protein: CASGFENTEAFF.

The rearrangement joins TRBV30 to TRBJ1-1, with D maybe TRBD1 (5 bases). Per germline, CDR1 GTSNPN and CDR2 SVGIG (reference sequence). V lost 2 bases, J lost 4 bases, and 17 bases lay in between. This CDR3 comprises 15 residues. The CDR3 loop is CAWSSEGRMSTEAFF. The CDR3 DNA reads as TGTGCCTGGAGTAGTGAGGGGCGAATGAGCACTGAAGCTTTCTTT. Drawing the rest from reference TRBV30 and TRBJ1-1, the complete variable domain is SQTIHQWPATLVQPVGSPLSLECTVEGTSNPNLYWYRQAAGRGLQLLFYSVGIGQISSEVPQNLSASRPQDRQFILSSKKLLLSDSGFYLCAWSSEGRMSTEAFFGQGTRLTVV.

This clone was seen just once. This rearrangement joins TRBV5-6 to TRBJ2-7; 10 bases line up with TRBD1. From germline, CDR1 is SGHDT and CDR2 YYEEEE. This CDR3 contains 14 residues. Unmatched junction bases numbered 2, after V lost 4 bases and J lost 1 base. This chain's CDR3 is CASSRTGGSYEQYF. The CDR3 DNA is TGTGCCAGCAGCAGGACAGGGGGATCCTACGAGCAGTACTTC. Based on the CDR3 plus reference TRBV5-6 and TRBJ2-7, the full variable domain is DAGVTQSPTHLIKTRGQQVTLRCSPKSGHDTVSWYQQALGQGPQFIFQYYEEEERQRGNFPDRFSGHQFPNYSSELNVNALLLGDSALYLCASSRTGGSYEQYFGPGTRLTVT.

The chain has TRBV5-1 and TRBJ1-1; the D is unclear. Germline CDR1 reads SGHRS; CDR2 reads YFSETQ. The CDR3 is 15 residues long. V shed 4 bases and J shed 6 bases, with 19 bases lying between them. The CDR3 coding sequence is TGCGCCAGCAGCGTCGGGAAGGACGGGGTAGCTGAAGCTTTCTTT. Residues: CASSVGKDGVAEAFF.

The rearrangement uses TRBV6-5 and TRBJ1-6, with D possibly TRBD1 on 5 matching bases. The V end was cut by 2 bases, the J end by 6 bases, with 8 bases between. The CDR3 is 14 residues long. Germline loops: CDR1 MNHEY, CDR2 SVGAGI. CDR3 residues: CASSYQGTNSPLHF. In DNA form, the CDR3 reads TGTGCCAGCAGTTACCAGGGTACTAATTCACCCCTCCACTTT.

The chain is built from TRBV20-1 and TRBJ1-2; 9 bases match TRBD1. CDR3 length equals 11 residues. Unmatched junction bases numbered 5, after V lost 7 bases and J lost 8 bases. Germline V gene sequence: CDR1 DFQATT, CDR2 SNEGSKA (reference sequence). In DNA form, the CDR3 reads TGCAGTGGCATCGGGACAGGGGGCTACACCTTC. This gives the protein CSGIGTGGYTF.

The rearrangement joins TRBV27 to TRBJ2-7; 12 nucleotides line up with TRBD1. CDR3 length: 14 amino acids. CDR1 MNHEY and CDR2 SMNVEV come from the germline V gene (reference sequence). V shed 5 bases, J shed 2 bases, and the junction held 1 base outside the gene matches. The CDR3 here is CASSGTGGTYEQYF. CDR3 in DNA: TGTGCCAGCAGTGGGACAGGGGGCACCTACGAGCAGTACTTC.

The CDR3 DNA reads as TGTGCCAGCAGCCCTAACAGAAACACTGAAGCTTTCTTT. The encoded protein is CASSPNRNTEAFF. This chain joins TRBV7-8 and TRBJ1-1; D gene unclear. Germline values: CDR1 SGHVS, CDR2 FQNEAQ. V lost 5 bases and J lost 2, with 9 bases in between. The CDR3 is 13 residues long.